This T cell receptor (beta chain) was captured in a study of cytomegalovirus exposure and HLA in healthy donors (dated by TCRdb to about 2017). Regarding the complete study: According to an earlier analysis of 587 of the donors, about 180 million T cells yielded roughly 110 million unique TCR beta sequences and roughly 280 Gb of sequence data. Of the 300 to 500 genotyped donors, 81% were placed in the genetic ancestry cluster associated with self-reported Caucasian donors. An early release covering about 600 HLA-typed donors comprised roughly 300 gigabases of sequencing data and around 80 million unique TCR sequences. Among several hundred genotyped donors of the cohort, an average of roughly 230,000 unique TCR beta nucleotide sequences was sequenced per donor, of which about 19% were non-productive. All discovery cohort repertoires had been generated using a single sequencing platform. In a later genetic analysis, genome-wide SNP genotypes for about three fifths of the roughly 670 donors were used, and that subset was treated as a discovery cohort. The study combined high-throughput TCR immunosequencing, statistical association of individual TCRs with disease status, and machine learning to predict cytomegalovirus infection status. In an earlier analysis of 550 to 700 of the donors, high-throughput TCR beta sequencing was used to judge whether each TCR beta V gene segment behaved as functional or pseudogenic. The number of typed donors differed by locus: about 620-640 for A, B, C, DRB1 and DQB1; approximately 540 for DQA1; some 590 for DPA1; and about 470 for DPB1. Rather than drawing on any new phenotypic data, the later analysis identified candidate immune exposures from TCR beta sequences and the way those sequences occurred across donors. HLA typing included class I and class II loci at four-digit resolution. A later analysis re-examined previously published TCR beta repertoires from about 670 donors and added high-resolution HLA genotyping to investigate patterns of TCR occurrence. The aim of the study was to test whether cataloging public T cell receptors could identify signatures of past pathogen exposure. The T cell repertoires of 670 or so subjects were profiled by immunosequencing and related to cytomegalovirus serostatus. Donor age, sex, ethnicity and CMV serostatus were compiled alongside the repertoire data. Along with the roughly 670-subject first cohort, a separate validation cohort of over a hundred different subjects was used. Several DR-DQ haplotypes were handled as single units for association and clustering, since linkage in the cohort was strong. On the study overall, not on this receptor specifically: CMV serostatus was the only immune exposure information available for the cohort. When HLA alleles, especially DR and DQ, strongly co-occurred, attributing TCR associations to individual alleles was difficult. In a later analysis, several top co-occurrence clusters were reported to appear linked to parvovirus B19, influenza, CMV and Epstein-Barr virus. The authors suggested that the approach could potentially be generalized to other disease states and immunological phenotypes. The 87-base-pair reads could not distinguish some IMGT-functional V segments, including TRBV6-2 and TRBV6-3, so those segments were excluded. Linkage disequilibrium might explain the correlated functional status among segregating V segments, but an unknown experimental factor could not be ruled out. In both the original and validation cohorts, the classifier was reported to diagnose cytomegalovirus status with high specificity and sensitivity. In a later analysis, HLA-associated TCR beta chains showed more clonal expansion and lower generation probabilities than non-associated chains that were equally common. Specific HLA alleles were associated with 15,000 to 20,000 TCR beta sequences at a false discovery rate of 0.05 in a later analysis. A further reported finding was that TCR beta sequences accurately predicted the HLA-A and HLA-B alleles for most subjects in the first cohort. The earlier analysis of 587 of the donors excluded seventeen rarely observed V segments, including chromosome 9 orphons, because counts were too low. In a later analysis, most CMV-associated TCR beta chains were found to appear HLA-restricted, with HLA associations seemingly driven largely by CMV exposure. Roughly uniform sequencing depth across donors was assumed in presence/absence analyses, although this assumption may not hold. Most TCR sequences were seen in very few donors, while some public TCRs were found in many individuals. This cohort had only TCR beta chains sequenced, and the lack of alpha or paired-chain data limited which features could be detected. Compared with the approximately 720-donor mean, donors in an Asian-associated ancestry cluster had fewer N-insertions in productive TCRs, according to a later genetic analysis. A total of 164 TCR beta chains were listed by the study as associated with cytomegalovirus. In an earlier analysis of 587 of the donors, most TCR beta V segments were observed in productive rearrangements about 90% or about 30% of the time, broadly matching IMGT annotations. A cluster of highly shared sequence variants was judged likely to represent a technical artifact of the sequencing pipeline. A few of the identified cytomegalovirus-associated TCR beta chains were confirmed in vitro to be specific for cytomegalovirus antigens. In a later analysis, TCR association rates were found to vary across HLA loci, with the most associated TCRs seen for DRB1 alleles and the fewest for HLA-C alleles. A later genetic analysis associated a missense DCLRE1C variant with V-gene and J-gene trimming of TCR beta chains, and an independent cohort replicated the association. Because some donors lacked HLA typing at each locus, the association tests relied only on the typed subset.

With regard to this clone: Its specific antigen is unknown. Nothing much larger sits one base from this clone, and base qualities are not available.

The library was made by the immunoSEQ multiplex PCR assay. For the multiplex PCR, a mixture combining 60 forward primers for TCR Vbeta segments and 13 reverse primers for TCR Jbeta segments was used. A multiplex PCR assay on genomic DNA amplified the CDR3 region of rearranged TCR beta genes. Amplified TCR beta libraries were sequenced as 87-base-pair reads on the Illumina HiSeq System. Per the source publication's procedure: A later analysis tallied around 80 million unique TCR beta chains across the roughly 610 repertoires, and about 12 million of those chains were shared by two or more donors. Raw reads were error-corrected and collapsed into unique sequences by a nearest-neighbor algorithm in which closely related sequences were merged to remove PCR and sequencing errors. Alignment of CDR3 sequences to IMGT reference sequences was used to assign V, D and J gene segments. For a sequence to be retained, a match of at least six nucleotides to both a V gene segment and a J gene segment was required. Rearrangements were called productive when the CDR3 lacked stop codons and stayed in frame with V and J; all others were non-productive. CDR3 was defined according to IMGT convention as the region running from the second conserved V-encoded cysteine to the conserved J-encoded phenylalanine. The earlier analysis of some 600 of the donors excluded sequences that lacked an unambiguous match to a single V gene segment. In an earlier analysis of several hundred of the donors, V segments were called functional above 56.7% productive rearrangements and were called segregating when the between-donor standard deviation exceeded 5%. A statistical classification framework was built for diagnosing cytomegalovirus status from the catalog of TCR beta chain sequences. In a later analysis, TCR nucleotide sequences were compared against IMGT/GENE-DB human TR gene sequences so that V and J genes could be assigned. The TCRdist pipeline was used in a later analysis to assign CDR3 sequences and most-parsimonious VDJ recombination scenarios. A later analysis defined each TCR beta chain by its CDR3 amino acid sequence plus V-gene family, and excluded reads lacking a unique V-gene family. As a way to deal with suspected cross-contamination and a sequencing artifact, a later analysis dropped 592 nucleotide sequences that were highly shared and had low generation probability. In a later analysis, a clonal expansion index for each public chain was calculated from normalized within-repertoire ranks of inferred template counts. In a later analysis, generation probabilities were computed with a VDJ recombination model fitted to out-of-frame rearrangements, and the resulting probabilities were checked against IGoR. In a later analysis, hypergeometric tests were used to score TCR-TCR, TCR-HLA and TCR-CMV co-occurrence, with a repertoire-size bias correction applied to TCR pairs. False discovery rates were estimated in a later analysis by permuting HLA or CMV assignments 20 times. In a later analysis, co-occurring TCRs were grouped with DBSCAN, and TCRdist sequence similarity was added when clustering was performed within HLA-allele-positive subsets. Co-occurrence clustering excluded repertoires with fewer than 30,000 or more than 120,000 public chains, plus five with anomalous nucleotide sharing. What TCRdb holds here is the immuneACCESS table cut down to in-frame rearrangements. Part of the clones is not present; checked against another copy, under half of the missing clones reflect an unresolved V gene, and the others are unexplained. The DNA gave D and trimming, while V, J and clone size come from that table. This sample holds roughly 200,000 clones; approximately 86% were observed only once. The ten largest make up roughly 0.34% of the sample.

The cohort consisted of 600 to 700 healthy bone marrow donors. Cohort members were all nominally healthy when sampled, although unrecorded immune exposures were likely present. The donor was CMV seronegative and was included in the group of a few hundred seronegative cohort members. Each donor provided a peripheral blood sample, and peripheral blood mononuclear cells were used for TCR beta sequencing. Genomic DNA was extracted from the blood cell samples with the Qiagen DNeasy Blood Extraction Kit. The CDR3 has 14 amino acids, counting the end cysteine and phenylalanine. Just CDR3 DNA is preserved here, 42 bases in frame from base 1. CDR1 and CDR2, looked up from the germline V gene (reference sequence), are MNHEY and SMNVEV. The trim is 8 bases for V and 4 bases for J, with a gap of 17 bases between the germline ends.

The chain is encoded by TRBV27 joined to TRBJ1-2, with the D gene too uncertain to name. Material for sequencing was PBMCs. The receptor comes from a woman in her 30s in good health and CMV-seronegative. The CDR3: CASPRFRECYGYTF. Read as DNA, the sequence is TGTGCCAGCCCGCGCTTTAGGGAGTGCTATGGCTACACCTTC.